Sequencing of this T cell receptor beta chain was carried out in a study of cytomegalovirus exposure and HLA in healthy donors. Germline CDR1 reads MGHRA; CDR2 reads YSYEKL. CDR3 length equals 15 residues. The junction had 7 bases not matched to a gene; V was cut back by 3 bases and J by 4 bases. The study ran its PCR with 60 Vbeta and 13 Jbeta primers. Sequencing was performed with immunoSEQ multiplex PCR; in TCRdb, only in-frame clones are kept and a portion is missing. The table has some 150,000 clones, around 79% seen once. Those who donated were healthy bone marrow donors. This sequence was found in a human donor in good health. Sequenced sample: PBMCs. This chain joins TRBV4-1 and TRBJ2-3; the match to TRBD1 covers 7 bases. The CDR3 region has the DNA TGCGCCAGCAGCCACATACAGGGGTCATCAGATACGCAGTATTTT. Its protein product is CASSHIQGSSDTQYF.